The entry below gives a single TCR beta chain sequence along with its context. CDR3 length: 13 amino acids. Germline V gene sequence: CDR1 MGHDK, CDR2 SYGVNS. The V gene lost 2 bases and the J gene lost 2 bases, with 6 bases spanning the gap. This sample was taken from a study of blood T cell repertoires in COVID-19. TCRdb keeps only in-frame clones here, not all; method: immunoSEQ multiplex PCR. The repertoire holds hundreds of thousands of clones, approximately 90% seen once, with around 1.1% in the top ten. The sequence was obtained from a man aged 30-40 years who had recovered from COVID-19. The sequencing sample was made of PBMCs or T cells enriched from blood (not recorded which). This chain joins TRBV25-1 and TRBJ1-1; D is possibly TRBD1 (5 bases). The CDR3 sequence: CASSEQGNTEAFF. The CDR3 DNA reads TGTGCCAGCAGTGAACAGGGTAACACTGAAGCTTTCTTT.